The rows below give T cell receptor beta chains drawn from one sample of a study of T cells in Graves' hyperthyroidism and ophthalmopathy. One entry per CDR3 protein results from TCRdb running MiXCR on the multiplex PCR reads. In the table there are hundreds of thousands of distinct CDR3 sequences, roughly 45% of which are singletons. Sequenced sample: peripheral blood or thyroid tissue (not recorded which). All receptors derive from an adult man with Graves' disease, either hyperthyroidism or ophthalmopathy (not recorded which). Each CDR3 is given with its conserved first and last residue. A D gene is named only where the DNA matches it firmly. Clone size is shown for a subset of rows, as once, few, many or a class of expanded clone.

J: TRBJ1-5
V: TRBV7-9
D: TRBD1
size: many
CDR3: CASSPGTGKQPQHF
DNA: TGTGCCAGCAGCCCTGGGACAGGGAAACAGCCCCAGCATTTT

J: TRBJ2-2
V: TRBV29-1
D: TRBD2
size: many
CDR3: CSGEAGSNTGELFF
DNA: TGCAGCGGCGAAGCGGGGTCCAACACCGGGGAGCTGTTTTTT

J: TRBJ2-7
V: TRBV7-9
D: NA
size: NA
CDR3: CASSPLAGFGSYEQYF
DNA: TGTGCCAGCAGCCCCCTTGCAGGATTTGGGTCCTACGAGCAGTACTTC

J: TRBJ1-5
V: TRBV29-1
D: NA
size: NA
CDR3: CSVGTGGQPQHF
DNA: TGCAGCGTAGGGACGGGCGGTCAGCCCCAGCATTTT

J: TRBJ1-6
V: TRBV6-5
D: NA
size: many
CDR3: CASSSSTLGLTPLHF
DNA: TGTGCCAGCAGTTCCTCAACCCTGGGTCTGACACCCCTCCACTTT

J: TRBJ1-1
V: TRBV24-1
D: NA
size: many
CDR3: CATRRGTSDTEAFF
DNA: TGTGCCACCCGACGGGGGACCAGTGACACTGAAGCTTTCTTT

J: TRBJ2-5
V: TRBV19
D: TRBD1
size: NA
CDR3: CASSPSQGVGTQYF
DNA: TGTGCCAGTAGTCCAAGCCAGGGGGTTGGGACCCAGTACTTC

J: TRBJ1-1
V: TRBV20-1
D: NA
size: few
CDR3: CSARGGVIDTEAFF
DNA: TGCAGTGCTAGGGGGGGAGTAATCGACACTGAAGCTTTCTTT

J: TRBJ1-1
V: TRBV12-3/TRBV12-4
D: NA
size: NA
CDR3: CASSLRNWEAFF
DNA: TGTGCCAGCAGTTTAAGGAATTGGGAAGCTTTCTTT

J: TRBJ2-5
V: TRBV14
D: NA
size: many
CDR3: CASSQDFTGQETQYF
DNA: TGTGCCAGCAGCCAAGATTTTACGGGGCAGGAGACCCAGTACTTC

J: TRBJ1-2
V: TRBV29-1
D: TRBD1
size: NA
CDR3: CSAGADRGDYGYTF
DNA: TGCAGCGCCGGGGCCGACAGGGGGGACTATGGCTACACCTTC

J: TRBJ2-7
V: TRBV7-8
D: NA
size: NA
CDR3: CASSPRDGEQYF
DNA: TGTGCCAGCAGCCCCCGGGACGGCGAGCAGTACTTC

J: TRBJ2-5
V: TRBV7-2
D: TRBD2
size: many
CDR3: CASSFRLAGGAETQYF
DNA: TGTGCCAGCAGCTTCAGACTAGCGGGAGGAGCAGAGACCCAGTACTTC

J: TRBJ1-1
V: TRBV6-6
D: NA
size: NA
CDR3: CASSYSWGTEAFF
DNA: TGTGCCAGCAGTTACTCGTGGGGGACTGAAGCTTTCTTT

J: TRBJ2-2
V: TRBV25-1
D: TRBD2
size: once
CDR3: CASSLGLAGGYTGELFF
DNA: TGTGCCAGCAGCTTAGGACTAGCGGGAGGTTACACCGGGGAGCTGTTTTTT

J: TRBJ2-5
V: TRBV12-3/TRBV12-4
D: NA
size: many
CDR3: CASSLAGGFGETQYF
DNA: TGTGCCAGCAGTTTAGCCGGGGGCTTCGGGGAGACCCAGTACTTC

J: TRBJ2-7
V: TRBV29-1
D: TRBD2
size: many
CDR3: CSVEMDTSGDEQYF
DNA: TGCAGCGTTGAGATGGACACTAGCGGGGACGAGCAGTACTTC

J: TRBJ1-3
V: TRBV14
D: NA
size: NA
CDR3: CASSQDTVNTIYF
DNA: TGTGCCAGCAGCCAAGATACCGTGAACACCATATATTTT

J: TRBJ1-1
V: TRBV20-1
D: NA
size: NA
CDR3: CSARDVLGVEHINTEAFF
DNA: TGCAGTGCTAGAGACGTCCTGGGGGTCGAACACATTAACACTGAAGCTTTCTTT

J: TRBJ1-4
V: TRBV13
D: TRBD1
size: few
CDR3: CASSWTGGPDEKLFF
DNA: TGTGCCAGCAGCTGGACAGGGGGGCCCGATGAAAAACTGTTTTTT

J: TRBJ2-7
V: TRBV9
D: NA
size: few
CDR3: CASSVELWGDEQYF
DNA: TGTGCCAGCAGCGTAGAACTCTGGGGCGACGAGCAGTACTTC

J: TRBJ1-1
V: TRBV9
D: TRBD1
size: many
CDR3: CASSVDGQGYTEAFF
DNA: TGTGCCAGCAGCGTTGACGGACAGGGGTACACTGAAGCTTTCTTT

J: TRBJ2-5
V: TRBV11-2
D: TRBD2
size: few
CDR3: CASSQILAGAQETQYF
DNA: TGTGCCAGCAGCCAGATCCTAGCGGGGGCACAAGAGACCCAGTACTTC

J: TRBJ1-1
V: TRBV7-2
D: NA
size: many
CDR3: CASSRVSTEAFF
DNA: TGTGCCAGCAGCCGGGTGTCCACTGAAGCTTTCTTT

J: TRBJ1-1
V: TRBV9
D: TRBD1
size: many
CDR3: CASSVAGQSEAFF
DNA: TGTGCCAGCAGCGTAGCGGGACAGTCTGAAGCTTTCTTT

J: TRBJ1-4
V: TRBV13
D: NA
size: many
CDR3: CASSLPGDEKLFF
DNA: TGTGCCAGCAGCTTGCCAGGGGATGAAAAACTGTTTTTT

J: TRBJ2-7
V: TRBV15
D: TRBD1
size: NA
CDR3: CATSSAGQGAGEQYF
DNA: TGTGCCACCAGCAGTGCGGGACAGGGGGCGGGCGAGCAGTACTTC

J: TRBJ2-7
V: TRBV7-6
D: NA
size: many
CDR3: CASSPMPGLYEQYF
DNA: TGTGCCAGCAGCCCAATGCCGGGACTCTACGAGCAGTACTTC

J: TRBJ2-7
V: TRBV15
D: NA
size: once
CDR3: CATSRDQGGTEQYF
DNA: TGTGCCACCAGCAGAGATCAGGGCGGCACCGAGCAGTACTTC

J: TRBJ1-2
V: TRBV5-1
D: NA
size: NA
CDR3: CASSLVAQGSYGYTF
DNA: TGCGCCAGCAGCTTGGTAGCTCAGGGAAGCTATGGCTACACCTTC

J: TRBJ1-5
V: TRBV7-9
D: TRBD1
size: many
CDR3: CASSLWTGRNQPQHF
DNA: TGTGCCAGCAGCTTATGGACAGGCCGCAATCAGCCCCAGCATTTT

J: TRBJ1-2
V: TRBV29-1
D: NA
size: NA
CDR3: CSFAGNYGYTF
DNA: TGCAGTTTTGCAGGGAACTATGGCTACACCTTC

J: TRBJ1-2
V: TRBV9
D: NA
size: few
CDR3: CASSVSGDFYGYTF
DNA: TGTGCCAGCAGCGTATCAGGGGACTTCTATGGCTACACCTTC

J: TRBJ1-1
V: TRBV10-1
D: NA
size: few
CDR3: CASNSGANTEAFF
DNA: TGCGCCAGCAACTCCGGGGCTAACACTGAAGCTTTCTTT

J: TRBJ1-4
V: TRBV10-2
D: NA
size: NA
CDR3: CASSERVGTEKLFF
DNA: TGCGCCAGCAGTGAGAGGGTGGGCACTGAAAAACTGTTTTTT

J: TRBJ1-1
V: TRBV7-9
D: TRBD1
size: few
CDR3: CASSPGQGTNTEAFF
DNA: TGTGCCAGCAGCCCGGGACAGGGTACGAACACTGAAGCTTTCTTT

J: TRBJ1-1
V: TRBV2
D: TRBD1
size: NA
CDR3: CASSGQDRAEAFF
DNA: TGTGCCAGCAGTGGACAAGACAGGGCTGAAGCTTTCTTT

J: TRBJ1-2
V: TRBV7-9
D: NA
size: many
CDR3: CASSLVGRVYGYTF
DNA: TGTGCCAGCAGCTTAGTCGGCAGGGTTTATGGCTACACCTTC

J: TRBJ1-6
V: TRBV19
D: NA
size: many
CDR3: CASSMANSPLHF
DNA: TGTGCCAGTAGTATGGCAAATTCACCCCTCCACTTT

J: TRBJ2-2
V: TRBV7-6
D: NA
size: NA
CDR3: CASSLAGTEVNFFTGELFF
DNA: TGTGCCAGCAGCTTAGCCGGGACCGAGGTTAATTTCTTCACCGGGGAGCTGTTTTTT

J: TRBJ1-2
V: TRBV20-1
D: TRBD1
size: NA
CDR3: CSAETGTYGYTF
DNA: TGCAGTGCCGAGACAGGGACATATGGCTACACCTTC

J: TRBJ1-4
V: TRBV2
D: NA
size: few
CDR3: CASSLYGTNEKLFF
DNA: TGTGCCAGCAGTTTATATGGGACTAATGAAAAACTGTTTTTT

J: TRBJ1-2
V: TRBV6-5
D: TRBD1
size: NA
CDR3: CASSINDRGENYGYTF
DNA: TGTGCCAGCAGCATAAATGACAGGGGCGAAAACTATGGCTACACCTTC

J: TRBJ1-1
V: TRBV10-3
D: NA
size: NA
CDR3: CASSEDVGWNTEAFF
DNA: TGTGCCAGCAGTGAAGACGTGGGGTGGAACACTGAAGCTTTCTTT

J: TRBJ1-6
V: TRBV7-2
D: NA
size: NA
CDR3: CASSFSASPLHF
DNA: TGTGCCAGCAGTTTTAGCGCGTCACCCCTCCACTTT

J: TRBJ2-7
V: TRBV11-1
D: TRBD2
size: few
CDR3: CASSYGLAGAYEQYF
DNA: TGTGCCAGCAGTTACGGACTAGCGGGAGCCTACGAGCAGTACTTC

J: TRBJ2-7
V: TRBV25-1
D: TRBD1
size: NA
CDR3: CASSPLHLDTNQPSGGREQYF
DNA: TGTGCCAGCAGCCCCCTACACCTAGACACCAACCAGCCCTCAGGGGGTCGCGAGCAGTACTTC

J: TRBJ1-2
V: TRBV29-1
D: NA
size: many
CDR3: CSVEDRYEVGYTF
DNA: TGCAGCGTTGAAGATCGATATGAGGTTGGCTACACCTTC

J: TRBJ2-5
V: TRBV7-2
D: NA
size: many
CDR3: CASSLRLAGETQYF
DNA: TGTGCCAGCAGCTTAAGACTGGCGGGGGAGACCCAGTACTTC

J: TRBJ1-6
V: TRBV7-9
D: TRBD1
size: NA
CDR3: CASSAGWTGQNSPLHF
DNA: TGTGCCAGCAGCGCTGGATGGACAGGGCAAAATTCACCCCTCCACTTT

J: TRBJ2-7
V: TRBV10-3
D: TRBD1
size: NA
CDR3: CAIRAGTGGNEQYF
DNA: TGTGCCATCAGGGCCGGGACAGGGGGCAACGAGCAGTACTTC

J: TRBJ1-6
V: TRBV19
D: NA
size: NA
CDR3: CASSPESYNSPLHF
DNA: TGTGCCAGCAGTCCGGAGTCCTATAATTCACCCCTCCACTTT

J: TRBJ1-4
V: TRBV20-1
D: NA
size: NA
CDR3: CSARPDGGNEKLFF
DNA: TGCAGTGCTAGACCGGACGGAGGAAATGAAAAACTGTTTTTT

J: TRBJ2-7
V: TRBV7-9
D: TRBD2
size: once
CDR3: CASSQRPRENYEQYF
DNA: TGTGCCAGCAGCCAAAGGCCGCGGGAGAACTACGAGCAGTACTTC

J: TRBJ1-6
V: TRBV7-8
D: TRBD1
size: NA
CDR3: CASAGTGDSPLHF
DNA: TGTGCCAGCGCCGGGACAGGGGACTCACCCCTCCACTTT